The TCR beta chain under discussion was sequenced for a study of CD8 T cells in ankylosing spondylitis. Via MiXCR, TCRdb re-called the 5' RACE reads, giving one row per CDR3 protein. This sample has more than 650,000 distinct CDR3 sequences; 10% to 15% occur once, and the top ten carry about 0.49%. This clonotype came up a few times. Its antigen is as yet unknown. Whole-study findings and limits: Characteristic of ankylosing spondylitis blood, it appeared, was a TCR beta motif comprising roughly eight highly homologous variants. A CD8+ phenotype characterized the disease-linked clones, which were relatively rare in peripheral blood. The clones that were linked to disease were reported to be significantly enriched in matched synovial fluid samples from ankylosing spondylitis patients.

This CDR3 has 15 amino acids. The trim removed 5 bases at V and 5 bases at J, leaving 9 bases unmatched. Per the germline V gene, CDR1 is MNHEY and CDR2 is SMNVEV (reference sequence). Material for sequencing was blood, either unsorted or a sorted T cell fraction (not recorded which). The sequence came from a male donor with ankylosing spondylitis. The chain links TRBV27 to TRBJ2-1, with 7 bases lining up with TRBD2. DNA for the CDR3: TGTGCCAGCAGTCCACGGACTAGTTTAAACAATGAGCAGTTCTTC. This gives the protein CASSPRTSLNNEQFF.